The next 25 T cell receptor beta chains were all read from a single sample in a study of shared clonotypes between healthy human individuals. TCRdb's copy holds only in-frame clones and misses some; the assay was immunoSEQ multiplex PCR. This table has roughly 700,000 clones, 74% appearing once. The sample comprised memory CD4+ T cells sorted from blood. The sample's subset: CD45RA-negative fraction. The origin of the receptors is a woman under 40 in good health.

The sample holds one count of this clone. The sample holds other DNA sequences that translate to the same CDR3. The J gene is TRBJ1-2, the V gene TRBV2; the D gene is possibly TRBD1 (6 bases). Germline CDR1 is SNHLY and CDR2 is FYNNEI. The germline V and J ends were trimmed by 3 bases and 0 bases, with 8 bases remaining between them. CDR3 length equals 14 residues. CDR3 sequence (DNA): TGTGCCAGCAGTGAGAGGGGGTCTAACTATGGCTACACCTTC. Protein: CASSERGSNYGYTF.

This sequence joins TRBV2 and TRBJ2-7, with 7 nucleotides matching TRBD1. Germline assignment: CDR1 SNHLY and CDR2 FYNNEI. This CDR3 is built from 14 residues. Trimming at V came to 7 bases and at J to 4 bases, leaving 10 bases not matched to a gene. DNA for the CDR3: TGTGCCAGCAAGCCGGACAGGTTAAAATACGAGCAGTACTTC. Amino acids: CASKPDRLKYEQYF.

In this sample, this clone turned up a few times. V is TRBV5-1 and J is TRBJ1-3; no firm D call. Looked up from germline, CDR1 is SGHRS and CDR2 is YFSETQ. V lost 1 base, J lost 1 base, and 9 bases lay in between. This CDR3 has 15 amino acids. The CDR3 is CASSLSSGSGNTIYF. The CDR3 coding sequence is TGCGCCAGCAGCTTGAGTAGCGGGTCTGGAAACACCATATATTTT. Supplemented by reference TRBV5-1 and TRBJ1-3, the full variable domain reads KAGVTQTPRYLIKTRGQQVTLSCSPISGHRSVSWYQQTPGQGLQFLFEYFSETQRNKGNFPGRFSGRQFSNSRSEMNVSTLELGDSALYLCASSLSSGSGNTIYFGEGSWLTVV.

The sample holds one count of this clone. This rearrangement joins TRBV20-1 to TRBJ2-7; no definite D call. The germline V gene encodes CDR1 DFQATT and CDR2 SNEGSKA (reference sequence). This CDR3 spans 11 amino acids. The V end lost 6 bases, the J end lost 6 bases, and 12 bases lay between the germline ends. The CDR3 DNA is TGCAGTGCGGAAGAGGCATCCGAGCAGTACTTC. The encoded protein is CSAEEASEQYF.

Ten or more counts support this clone. The V and J genes are TRBV7-2 and TRBJ2-2; no definite D call. Germline V gives CDR1 SGHTA, CDR2 FQGNSA. V was shortened by 5 bases and J by 6 bases, with 13 bases between the two germline ends. The CDR3 covers 14 residues. Here the CDR3 reads CASSPQHGPGELFF. The CDR3 DNA reads as TGTGCCAGCAGCCCGCAGCACGGCCCCGGGGAGCTGTTTTTT.

Remarks on this clone: It differs at one base from a far larger clone, so likely a read error. The sample has other DNA sequences that encode this CDR3 too. The V gene is TRBV6-5, the J gene TRBJ2-5; no clear D. V was shortened by 4 bases and J by 5 bases, with 5 bases between the two germline ends. Germline-derived CDR1 and CDR2 are MNHEY and SVGAGI. The CDR3 extends over 11 amino acids. Written as DNA, the CDR3 is TGTGCCAGCAGTTTTGGGGAGACCCAGTACTTC. This gives the protein CASSFGETQYF.

The chain recombines TRBV5-4 with TRBJ2-3; 8 bases map to TRBD1. The CDR3 runs to 15 residues. Germline loops: CDR1 SGHNT, CDR2 YYREEE (reference sequence). After removal of 4 bases from V and 2 bases from J, the junction contained 6 bases not matched to a gene. The CDR3 DNA sequence: TGTGCCAGCAGCACAGGACAGGGATTCACAGATACGCAGTATTTT. Translation: CASSTGQGFTDTQYF.

The chain is built from TRBV5-1 and TRBJ2-3, with no clear D. This CDR3 contains 13 residues. The germline CDR1 and CDR2 sequences are SGHRS and YFSETQ. The germline V and J ends were trimmed by 4 bases and 4 bases, with 10 bases remaining between them. DNA of the CDR3: TGCGCCAGCAGCGACATAGAGGCAGATACGCAGTATTTT. This codes for CASSDIEADTQYF.

This clone was picked up a small number of times. The chain recombines TRBV5-1 with TRBJ2-7, with D perhaps being TRBD1 or TRBD2 (5 bases each). Germline V gene sequence: CDR1 SGHRS, CDR2 YFSETQ. The CDR3 consists of 15 residues. V lost 0 bases to trimming and J lost 0 bases, with 10 bases between them. The CDR3 is CASSLVPGSSYEQYF. CDR3 coding DNA: TGCGCCAGCAGCTTGGTTCCAGGGAGCTCCTACGAGCAGTACTTC.

The genes are TRBV29-1 and TRBJ1-1, with D maybe TRBD1 (5 bases). CDR3 length equals 12 residues. V shed 7 bases and J shed 0 bases, with 9 bases lying between them. Germline CDR1 SQVTM, CDR2 ANQGSEA. CDR3 bases: TGCAGCGCCGGGACGATGAACACTGAAGCTTTCTTT. It translates to CSAGTMNTEAFF.

The chain combines TRBV14 with TRBJ2-5; D remains ambiguous. With 4 bases removed from V and 5 bases from J, the gap between germline ends came to 11 bases. Germline-derived CDR1 and CDR2 are SGHDN and FVKESK. There are 13 residues in the CDR3. CDR3 DNA: TGTGCCAGCAGCCCCAACCTCGGGGAGACCCAGTACTTC. Translation gives CASSPNLGETQYF.

This clone was seen a few times. The CDR3 here is CASSLVLAGDLNEQFF. The CDR3, as DNA: TGTGCCAGCAGCTTAGTGCTGGCAGGGGACCTCAATGAGCAGTTCTTC. V is TRBV7-9 and J is TRBJ2-1; a weak D match, TRBD1 (6 bases). Germline V lookup: CDR1 SEHNR, CDR2 FQNEAQ (reference sequence). V lost 1 base, J lost 6 bases, and 16 bases lay in between. The CDR3 contains 16 residues.

The rearrangement joins TRBV10-2 to TRBJ2-5; D call uncertain. Germline V lookup: CDR1 WSHSY, CDR2 SAAADI. Deletions cut 7 bases from V and 1 base from J, with 7 bases between. CDR3 length: 12 residues. The CDR3 is CASKRSQETQYF. CDR3 DNA: TGCGCCAGCAAACGGTCCCAAGAGACCCAGTACTTC.

The genes are TRBV5-8 and TRBJ2-7; tentatively, D is TRBD1 or TRBD2 (5 bases each). Trimming pared 0 bases from V and 4 bases from J, leaving 14 bases between. Germline V gene data show CDR1 as SGHTS and CDR2 as YDEGEE. The CDR3 is 15 residues long. The CDR3 region has the DNA TGTGCCAGCAGCTTGGGGGCCTTCTGGGGGTACGAGCAGTACTTC. Translated, it gives CASSLGAFWGYEQYF.

The chain links TRBV7-2 to TRBJ2-5; D is undetermined. Trimming left V 4 bases short and J 5 bases short, with 11 bases between. Germline values: CDR1 SGHTA, CDR2 FQGNSA. This CDR3 has 13 amino acids. In DNA, the CDR3 is TGTGCCAGCAGCTATAGCAGTGCGGAGACCCAGTACTTC. Translated: CASSYSSAETQYF.

J is TRBJ1-3 and V is TRBV28; 7 positions match TRBD1. The germline V gene encodes CDR1 MDHEN and CDR2 SYDVKM. J gave up 4 bases and V 3 bases, and 6 bases lay outside the gene matches. The CDR3 spans 15 residues. In DNA form, the CDR3 reads TGTGCCAGCAGTTTCTCGACAGGGTTCGGAAACACCATATATTTT. This codes for CASSFSTGFGNTIYF.

J is TRBJ2-7 and V is TRBV29-1; D remains ambiguous. The CDR3 contains 12 residues. Between the trimmed V and J ends, which lost 8 bases and 6 bases, there was a span of 17 bases. CDR1 SQVTM and CDR2 ANQGSEA come from the germline V gene. The CDR3 coding sequence is TGCAGCCTAAGGACCGGTCCGGGCGAGCAGTACTTC. Encoded protein: CSLRTGPGEQYF.

V gene TRBV5-1 combines with J gene TRBJ2-4; possibly TRBD1 or TRBD2 for D (5 bases each). Trimming took 0 bases from V and 6 from J, leaving 10 bases between them. The CDR3 has 14 residues. Germline V CDR1 and CDR2: SGHRS, YFSETQ. The CDR3 here is CASSLEAGTNIQYF. For the CDR3, the DNA is TGCGCCAGCAGCTTGGAAGCAGGGACAAACATTCAGTACTTC.

The chain links TRBV5-1 to TRBJ2-2, with unresolved D. The germline gives CDR1 SGHRS, CDR2 YFSETQ. Deletions cut 0 bases from V and 0 bases from J, with 9 bases between. This CDR3 region has 16 residues. The CDR3 bases are TGCGCCAGCAGCTTGGAAGTAATTGCGAACACCGGGGAGCTGTTTTTT. This codes for CASSLEVIANTGELFF.

This chain links TRBV7-9 with TRBJ1-5, with 7 bases identical to TRBD1. The CDR3 loop spans 16 amino acids. Germline V gene lookup returns CDR1 SEHNR and CDR2 FQNEAQ (reference sequence). After removal of 2 bases from V and 5 bases from J, the junction contained 9 bases not matched to a gene. The DNA of the CDR3 is TGTGCCAGCAGCTTATCATACAGGGGATCAGATCAGCCCCAGCATTTT. This sequence encodes CASSLSYRGSDQPQHF. The full variable domain, completed using reference TRBV7-9 and TRBJ1-5, is DTGVSQNPRHKITKRGQNVTFRCDPISEHNRLYWYRQTLGQGPEFLTYFQNEAQLEKSRLLSDRFSAERPKGSFSTLEIQRTEQGDSAMYLCASSLSYRGSDQPQHFGDGTRLSIL.

The CDR3 region has the DNA TGTGCCAGCGGTCTCGGGAAATACTACGAGCAGTACTTC. Amino acid sequence: CASGLGKYYEQYF. V usage is TRBV18 and J usage is TRBJ2-7; weak D call: TRBD2 (5 bases). The germline gives CDR1 KGHSH, CDR2 LQKENI. V shed 8 bases and J shed 3 bases, with 14 bases lying between them. This CDR3 comprises 13 residues.

J is TRBJ2-2 and V is TRBV6-4, with 11 nucleotides matching TRBD2. Germline loops: CDR1 MRHNA, CDR2 SNTAGT. The junction had 7 bases not matched to a gene; V was cut back by 6 bases and J by 7 bases. CDR3 length: 15 residues. The DNA for the CDR3 is TGTGCCAGCAGCCCTCTGGGACTAGCGGACGGGGAGCTGTTTTTT. It yields the protein CASSPLGLADGELFF.

The chain combines TRBV27 with TRBJ2-7; 7 bases agree with TRBD2. The CDR3 is 15 amino acids. Per the germline V gene, CDR1 is MNHEY and CDR2 is SMNVEV (reference sequence). J gave up 0 bases and V 2 bases, and 4 bases lay outside the gene matches. This CDR3 reads CASSLGRESSYEQYF. DNA for the CDR3: TGTGCCAGCAGTTTAGGGCGGGAGAGCTCCTACGAGCAGTACTTC.

This clone showed up just a few times. V is TRBV25-1 and J is TRBJ2-6; 9 nucleotides match TRBD1. This CDR3 comprises 18 residues. Trimming cost V 10 bases and J 4 bases; bases outside gene matches: 17. The germline V gene encodes CDR1 MGHDK and CDR2 SYGVNS. DNA for the CDR3: TGTGCCACCGAACAGGGGGCGGGTGGAATCGTGGGGGCCAACGTCCTGACTTTC. Its protein product is CATEQGAGGIVGANVLTF.

This clone appeared many times. V and J are TRBV7-9 and TRBJ1-4; unclear D gene. V was trimmed by 5 bases and J by 8 bases, leaving 9 bases between them. The length of the CDR3 is 12 residues. The germline V gene has CDR1 SEHNR and CDR2 FQNEAQ (reference sequence). DNA of the CDR3: TGTGCCAGCAGCCTCCGGGCAGAAAAACTGTTTTTT. Its translation is CASSLRAEKLFF.